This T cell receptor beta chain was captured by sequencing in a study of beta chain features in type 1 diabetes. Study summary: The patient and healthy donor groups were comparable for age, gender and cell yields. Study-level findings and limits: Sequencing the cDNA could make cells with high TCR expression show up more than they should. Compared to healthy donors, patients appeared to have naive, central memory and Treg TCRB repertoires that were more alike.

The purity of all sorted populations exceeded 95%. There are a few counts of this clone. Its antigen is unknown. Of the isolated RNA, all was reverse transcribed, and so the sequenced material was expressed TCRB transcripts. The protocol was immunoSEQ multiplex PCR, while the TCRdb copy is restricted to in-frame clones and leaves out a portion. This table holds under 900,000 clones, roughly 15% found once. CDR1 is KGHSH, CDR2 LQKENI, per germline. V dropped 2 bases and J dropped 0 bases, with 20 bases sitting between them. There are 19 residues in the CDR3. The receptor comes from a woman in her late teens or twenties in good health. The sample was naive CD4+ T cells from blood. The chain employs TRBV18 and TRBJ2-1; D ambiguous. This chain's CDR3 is CASSPFLRLGKSSYNEQFF. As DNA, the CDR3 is TGTGCCAGCTCACCATTTCTTAGGCTAGGCAAGAGCTCCTACAATGAGCAGTTCTTC.